These 29 T cell receptor beta chains were sequenced from one sample in a study of regulatory T cells in long-lasting Graves disease. Arm-PCR of CDR3 regions with iRepertoire HTBI primers generated TCR beta libraries. TCRdb processed the multiplex PCR reads anew with MiXCR; each CDR3 protein has one entry. Of about 320,000 distinct CDR3 sequences in the sample, 15% to 20% are singletons; the top ten hold more than 35%. Time point indicated: newly diagnosed GD, antithyroid drugs for less than 3 months. Extracted PBMC RNA gave rise to the TCR library. Sequencing was performed on peripheral blood mononuclear cells (PBMCs), taken at new diagnosis, from a patient treated with antithyroid drugs. These receptors all stem from a female donor with Graves disease.

The rearrangement uses TRBV20-1 and TRBJ2-5; 11 bases align to TRBD2. The ends lost 1 base at V and 5 bases at J; junction bases unmatched: 6. This CDR3 has 15 residues. Germline V CDR1 and CDR2: DFQATT, SNEGSKA (reference sequence). CDR3 DNA: TGCAGTGCTAGAGTTAGCGGGAGGGCCATGGAGACCCAGTACTTC. It specifies CSARVSGRAMETQYF.

Details on this clonotype: The junction differs from germline at one of its ends, possibly a read error. The chain carries TRBV4-1 and TRBJ2-5, with 15 positions matching TRBD2. The CDR3 has 17 residues. The germline gives CDR1 MGHRA, CDR2 YSYEKL. The CDR3 reads CASSQGTSGRFRETQHF. CDR3 coding DNA: TGCGCCAGCAGCCAGGGGACTAGCGGGAGGTTTCGGGAGACCCAGCACTTC.

This clonotype was recorded once. The genes are TRBV6-4 and TRBJ1-6, with a tentative D call TRBD1 (5 bases). Between the trimmed V and J ends, which lost 6 bases and 7 bases, there was a span of 16 bases. The CDR3 spans 15 residues. Germline V gives CDR1 MRHNA, CDR2 SNTAGT. The CDR3: CASSLLGGYNSPLHF. CDR3 DNA: TGTGCCAGCAGCTTGCTCGGGGGATACAATTCACCCCTCCACTTT.

This clonotype was observed a single time. This clone may be a read error of a much larger clone one base away. J is TRBJ2-7 and V is TRBV20-1; TRBD1 is a possible D gene (6 bases). The CDR3 sequence is 13 residues long. Germline V gives CDR1 DFQATT, CDR2 SNEGSKA (reference sequence). The CDR3: CSATGQRGYDQYF. The CDR3 coding sequence is TGCAGTGCTACCGGACAGAGAGGATACGATCAGTACTTC.

This clonotype was seen more than once but under ten times. Relative to the germline gene, one junction end is altered; a read error may explain this. CDR3 DNA: TGCTGCGTTGATGATCGGAGGGGGGGGACTGAAGCTTTCTTT. It encodes CCVDDRRGGTEAFF. The V and J genes are TRBV29-1 and TRBJ1-1; weak D call: TRBD1 (6 bases). The germline V gene encodes CDR1 SQVTM and CDR2 ANQGSEA. The CDR3 is 14 amino acids.

This clonotype was seen many times. The J gene is TRBJ1-3, the V gene TRBV10-1; D is ambiguous. The V end was cut by 1 base, the J end by 4 bases, with 14 bases between. The CDR3 runs 16 residues. Germline CDR1 and CDR2: WNHNN and SYGVQD (reference sequence). CDR3: CASSEFRLPLGNTIYF. The CDR3 nucleotides read TGCGCCAGCAGTGAGTTCCGTCTGCCCCTCGGAAACACCATATATTTT.

In its sample, this clonotype was seen a few times. The chain links TRBV28 to TRBJ2-1; D gene ambiguous. Trimming shortened V by 6 bases and J by 7 bases, and 16 bases separated the two germline ends. The length of the CDR3 is 14 residues. Per the germline V gene, CDR1 is MDHEN and CDR2 is SYDVKM. The CDR3 reads CASSPRRALNEQFF. The CDR3 bases are TGTGCCAGCAGCCCTAGAAGGGCGCTAAATGAGCAGTTCTTC.

This clonotype was counted ten times or more. This chain joins TRBV27 and TRBJ2-1; no clear D. Trimming cost V 2 bases and J 7 bases, with 9 bases left between them. The CDR3 runs 13 residues. CDR1 is MNHEY, CDR2 SMNVEV, per germline (reference sequence). The CDR3 loop is CASSLGVGNEQFF. CDR3 DNA sequence: TGTGCCAGCAGTTTAGGGGTGGGAAATGAGCAGTTCTTC.

J is TRBJ2-1 and V is TRBV4-1; D possibly corresponds to TRBD2 (6 bases). CDR1 is MGHRA and CDR2 is YSYEKL in the germline V gene. The V end lost 0 bases, the J end lost 7 bases, and 13 bases lay between the germline ends. The CDR3 length is 15 residues. The CDR3 DNA reads TGCGCCAGCAGCCAAGATTGGGGACGGGGGAATGAGCAGTTCTTC. Translation gives CASSQDWGRGNEQFF.

In this sample, this clonotype turned up many times. The chain recombines TRBV7-2 with TRBJ2-5; D unresolved. The CDR3 is 14 amino acids. CDR1 is SGHTA, CDR2 FQGNSA, per germline. Between the trimmed V and J ends, which lost 0 bases and 5 bases, there was a span of 10 bases. In DNA, the CDR3 is TGTGCCAGCAGCTTAGCTGTCCTTTCGGAGACCCAGTACTTC. Amino acids: CASSLAVLSETQYF.

This clonotype was observed a handful of times. The V and J genes are TRBV24-1 and TRBJ2-2, with 11 bases aligning to TRBD2. Trimming took 4 bases from V and 5 from J; bases not matched to a gene: 8. Germline assignment: CDR1 KGHDR and CDR2 SFDVKD. This CDR3 is built from 17 residues. CDR3 loop: CATSDVLAGDSTGELFF. DNA of the CDR3: TGTGCCACCAGTGACGTACTAGCGGGAGACTCTACCGGGGAGCTGTTTTTT.

There are many counts of this clonotype. The rearrangement links TRBV27 to TRBJ2-1; maybe TRBD1 (5 bases). The V gene lost 6 bases and the J gene lost 8 bases, with 14 bases spanning the gap. This CDR3 has 13 residues. Germline CDR1 is MNHEY and CDR2 is SMNVEV (reference sequence). The DNA of the CDR3 is TGTGCCAGCAGGGAAAGGGCGACAGATGAGCAGTTCTTC. Translation: CASRERATDEQFF.

V usage is TRBV28 and J usage is TRBJ2-1; TRBD1 aligns across 9 bases. Germline CDR1 reads MDHEN; CDR2 reads SYDVKM. The CDR3 sequence is 14 residues long. The V segment lost 6 bases and the J segment 5 bases; nucleotides outside the gene matches: 5. CDR3 loop: CASSLQGAHNEQFF. In nucleotides, the CDR3 is TGTGCCAGCAGCCTACAGGGGGCCCACAATGAGCAGTTCTTC.

In this sample, this clonotype turned up a few times. The rearrangement joins TRBV3-1 to TRBJ2-4; TRBD2 agrees at 14 bases. The V gene end was trimmed by 2 bases and the J gene end by 7 bases; junction bases not matched to a gene: 13. Germline CDR1 and CDR2: LGHDT and YNNKEL (reference sequence). CDR3 length equals 19 residues. CDR3 in DNA: TGTGCCAGCAGCCAAAGGACTTTACCGGGACTAGCGGGAGACAACATTCAGTACTTC. Amino acids: CASSQRTLPGLAGDNIQYF.

This clonotype was counted many times. This chain links TRBV30 with TRBJ1-2; maybe TRBD1 (5 bases). The CDR3 contains 11 residues. Germline V gives CDR1 GTSNPN, CDR2 SVGIG (reference sequence). The germline V and J ends were trimmed by 7 bases and 4 bases, with 10 bases remaining between them. The CDR3 spells CAFDRGYGYTF. The CDR3 nucleotides are TGTGCCTTCGACAGAGGCTATGGCTACACCTTC.

This clonotype was found many times. The V and J genes are TRBV3-1 and TRBJ2-7, with 8 bases fitting TRBD1. Looked up from germline, CDR1 is LGHDT and CDR2 is YNNKEL (reference sequence). V dropped 0 bases and J dropped 4; count of bases not matched to a gene: 5. The CDR3 spans 15 residues. The CDR3 DNA reads TGTGCCAGCAGCCAAGATCCCCAGGGGGCTTACGAGCAGTACTTC. Its translation: CASSQDPQGAYEQYF.

This clonotype appeared many times. CDR3 sequence reads: CASSFTHTAPKPDQPQHF. The CDR3 nucleotides read TGTGCCAGCAGTTTTACCCACACGGCCCCGAAGCCGGATCAGCCCCAGCATTTT. The chain carries TRBV28 and TRBJ1-5; D not certain. The V gene lost 3 bases and the J gene lost 5 bases, with 23 bases spanning the gap. This CDR3 contains 18 residues. The germline V gene encodes CDR1 MDHEN and CDR2 SYDVKM.

J is TRBJ2-5 and V is TRBV6-1; 9 nucleotides agree with TRBD2. V was clipped by 11 bases and J by 6 bases; unmatched bases: 7. The CDR3 is 12 amino acids. Germline values: CDR1 MNHNS, CDR2 SASEGT. CDR3 in amino acids: CAGNSGRKTQYF. The CDR3 coding sequence is TGTGCCGGAAATAGCGGGAGAAAGACCCAGTACTTC.

This clonotype was counted between two and nine times. The chain carries TRBV4-2 and TRBJ2-7; no firm D call. The CDR3 totals 13 residues. Germline lookup yields CDR1 LGHNA and CDR2 YNFKEQ. V was trimmed by 1 base and J by 7 bases, leaving 11 bases between them. CDR3 nucleotide sequence: TGTGCCAGCAGCCAAGTCACTTCTGGGGAGCAGTACTTC. Translated, it gives CASSQVTSGEQYF.

This clonotype showed up many times. This chain joins TRBV2 and TRBJ2-5; D gene uncertain. The CDR3 runs to 15 residues. V was trimmed by 1 base and J by 5 bases, leaving 14 bases between them. The germline V gene has CDR1 SNHLY and CDR2 FYNNEI. The CDR3 sequence: CASSEGGQLKETQYF. CDR3 bases: TGTGCCAGCAGTGAAGGGGGTCAACTAAAGGAGACCCAGTACTTC.

This clonotype was seen many times. The V call is TRBV5-1, the J call TRBJ2-2; D is uncertain. Per germline, CDR1 SGHRS and CDR2 YFSETQ. Trimming cost V 0 bases and J 4 bases, with 16 bases left between them. The CDR3 extends over 17 amino acids. CDR3 loop: CASSLVAGPFGTGELFF. The CDR3 DNA follows: TGCGCCAGCAGCTTGGTGGCAGGTCCTTTCGGCACCGGGGAGCTGTTTTTT.

This clonotype has ten or more counts. The rearrangement uses TRBV11-2 and TRBJ2-7; TRBD1 aligns across 7 bases. Germline lookup yields CDR1 SGHAT and CDR2 FQNNGV. The CDR3 sequence is 15 residues long. Trimming cost V 4 bases and J 2 bases; bases outside gene matches: 8. CDR3 nucleotides: TGTGCCAGCAGCTCCCTCTTGACAGGGACCTACGAGCAGTACTTC. Encoded protein: CASSSLLTGTYEQYF.

This clonotype was recorded at least ten times. The chain uses TRBV2 and TRBJ2-1; possible D gene TRBD2, 5 bases. CDR1 is SNHLY and CDR2 is FYNNEI in the germline V gene. Trimming stripped 6 bases from V and 0 bases from J, with 15 bases between. The CDR3 totals 16 residues. The CDR3 region has the DNA TGTGCCAGCAGCCAAGTGCTGGGGAGCTCCTACAATGAGCAGTTCTTC. Translated: CASSQVLGSSYNEQFF.

This clonotype was picked up many times. The chain employs TRBV27 and TRBJ2-7; 9 bases are a match to TRBD2. Germline V gives CDR1 MNHEY, CDR2 SMNVEV (reference sequence). The ends lost 4 bases at V and 3 bases at J; junction bases unmatched: 7. This CDR3 comprises 15 residues. The CDR3 DNA reads as TGTGCCAGCAGTTCAATAGCGGGAGTCGGCTACGAGCAGTACTTC. Amino acid sequence: CASSSIAGVGYEQYF.

This clonotype was recorded many times. The chain recombines TRBV6-1 with TRBJ2-3; D perhaps matches TRBD2 (5 bases). This CDR3 contains 16 residues. Per germline, CDR1 MNHNS and CDR2 SASEGT. V lost 0 bases, J lost 0 bases, and 10 bases lay in between. This CDR3 reads CASSEASGGSTDTQYF. The CDR3 bases are TGTGCCAGCAGTGAAGCGAGTGGCGGGAGCACAGATACGCAGTATTTT.

The table lists this clonotype with many counts. V and J are TRBV28 and TRBJ2-5; D may match TRBD1 or TRBD2 (5 bases each). The CDR3 runs to 12 residues. V was clipped by 10 bases and J by 4 bases, with 13 bases between them. Germline assignment: CDR1 MDHEN and CDR2 SYDVKM. The DNA for the CDR3 is TGTGCCACCTCGGGGACCGTAGAGACCCAGTACTTC. Amino acid sequence: CATSGTVETQYF. Together with reference TRBV28 and TRBJ2-5, the CDR3 gives the full variable domain: DVKVTQSSRYLVKRTGEKVFLECVQDMDHENMFWYRQDPGLGLRLIYFSYDVKMKEKGDIPEGYSVSREKKERFSLILESASTNQTSMYLCATSGTVETQYFGPGTRLLVL.

This clonotype was counted ten times or more. DNA for the CDR3: TGTGCCATAGGAGGGCAGAACACCGGGGAGCTGTTTTTT. Its translation is CAIGGQNTGELFF. The chain combines TRBV10-3 with TRBJ2-2, with D tentatively TRBD2 (6 bases). Per germline, CDR1 ENHRY and CDR2 SYGVKD. Trimming took 9 bases from V and 1 from J, leaving 9 bases between them. The CDR3 totals 13 residues.

This clonotype was observed many times. The CDR3 spells CASSATGQGIQYF. In DNA form, the CDR3 reads TGTGCCAGCAGCGCGACAGGCCAGGGCATTCAGTACTTC. The rearrangement uses TRBV2 and TRBJ2-4; D is perhaps TRBD1 (6 bases). The V gene's germline CDR1 is SNHLY and CDR2 FYNNEI. The CDR3 runs to 13 residues. V lost 6 bases and J 9 bases, leaving 15 bases between the germline ends.

This clonotype was counted only a few times. V gene TRBV14 combines with J gene TRBJ2-1; maybe TRBD1 (6 bases). V lost 2 bases, J lost 4 bases, and 12 bases lay in between. The CDR3 totals 15 residues. In germline, CDR1 is SGHDN, CDR2 FVKESK. Here the CDR3 DNA reads TGTGCCAGCAGCCAATGGGAAGGGGGTTACAATGAGCAGTTCTTC. Translation gives CASSQWEGGYNEQFF.